This is a list of T cell receptor beta chains from one sample in a study of T-cell reconstitution after alpha-beta-depleted transplantation in children. TCRdb analysed the PCR reads with MiXCR anew, one entry per CDR3 protein. The sample carries around 500,000 distinct CDR3 sequences, roughly 23% recorded once. The sample in question was PBMCs, mostly from graft donor cells, obtained 360 days after TCRalphabeta/CD19-depleted stem cell transplant. The receptors shown here come from a boy under two years old who had a stem cell transplant for acute myeloid leukemia, so the T cells may come from the graft donor. CDR3s include the opening cysteine and the closing phenylalanine or tryptophan. D genes are given only for firm matches. Clone sizes are given selectively: once, few, many, or a class where the clone is expanded.

. . TRBJ2-3 TRBV12-3/TRBV12-4 TGTGCCAGCAGTTTTGACCACACTAGACTTAGCACAGATACGCAGTATTTT CASSFDHTRLSTDTQYF
TRBD1 . TRBJ2-5 TRBV18 TGTGCCAGCTTACAAGTCCAGGGGGCTCGAGAGACCCAGTACTTC CASLQVQGARETQYF
. . TRBJ1-5 TRBV20-1 TGCAGTGCTATGCGGCAGGTGGCCTATAGCAATCAGCCCCAGCATTTT CSAMRQVAYSNQPQHF
. many TRBJ1-2 TRBV7-2 TGTGCCAGCTCGACTGGCGGGGCAGAAATCTATGGCTACACCTTC CASSTGGAEIYGYTF
TRBD2 . TRBJ2-3 TRBV20-1 TGCAGTGCCGGCAGACTAGCGGGCACAGATACGCAGTATTTT CSAGRLAGTDTQYF
. . TRBJ1-4 TRBV15 TGTGCCACCAGCAAAAATGAAAAACTGTTTTTT CATSKNEKLFF
. . TRBJ2-7 TRBV20-1 TGCAGTGCTTGGGGCCCAGCCGGGAACGAGCAGTACTTC CSAWGPAGNEQYF
TRBD2 many TRBJ2-5 TRBV6-5 TGTGCCAGCAGTTCCCGAAGCGGGACCCAAGAGACCCAGTACTTC CASSSRSGTQETQYF
. many TRBJ1-5 TRBV12-3/TRBV12-4 TGTGCCAGCAGGATACAACAGGATCAGCCCCAGCATTTT CASRIQQDQPQHF
. many TRBJ2-6 TRBV18 TGTGCCAGCTCACCCCGGGCGATGGAAGCCAACGTCCTGACTTTC CASSPRAMEANVLTF
. . TRBJ2-5 TRBV7-6 TGTGCCAGCAGCTTCATTCAGGGAGGGGGCCTCCAAGAGACCCAGTACTTC CASSFIQGGGLQETQYF
TRBD1 . TRBJ2-1 TRBV11-2 TGTGCCAGCAGCTCCCGGACAGGGCCTTCCTACAATGAGCAGTTCTTC CASSSRTGPSYNEQFF
. many TRBJ2-7 TRBV6-1 TGTGCCAGCAGTGACGGAAGAACAAGAGCCTACGAGCAGTACTTC CASSDGRTRAYEQYF
TRBD2 . TRBJ2-2 TRBV6-5 TGTGCCAGCAGTTCCCTAGCGGGGGTCAACACCGGGGAGCTGTTTTTT CASSSLAGVNTGELFF
TRBD1 many TRBJ2-3 TRBV20-1 TGCAGTGCCAAACTTTTGGACAGGTACAAGGATACGCAGTATTTT CSAKLLDRYKDTQYF
. . TRBJ2-3 TRBV15 TGTGCCACCAGCGAGGGGAGCACAGATACGCAGTATTTT CATSEGSTDTQYF
. few TRBJ2-1 TRBV6-5 TGTGCCAGCAGTCGGGGGAGTGAGCAGTTCTTC CASSRGSEQFF
TRBD1 once TRBJ1-2 TRBV15 TGTGCCACCAGCAGAGATCAGGGACAGCGCTATGGCTACACCTTC CATSRDQGQRYGYTF
. . TRBJ2-7 TRBV7-7 TGTGCCAGCAGCTTAAACTCCCAATCCTACGAGCAGTACTTC CASSLNSQSYEQYF
. many TRBJ2-5 TRBV11-2 TGTGCCAGCAGCTTAGAACGTCGGGGGGCGAAGGAGACCCAGTACTTC CASSLERRGAKETQYF
. . TRBJ2-2 TRBV11-1 TGTGCCAGCCTCCGGGACACCGACACCGGGGAGCTGTTTTTT CASLRDTDTGELFF
. many TRBJ2-7 TRBV7-9 TGTGCCAGCAGCCCTTCTAGCGCAGGGACCCCAAGCTCCTACGAGCAGTACTTC CASSPSSAGTPSSYEQYF
. . TRBJ2-1 TRBV15 TGTGCCACCAGCAGAGATATCGGGGAAGAGCAGTTCTTC CATSRDIGEEQFF
. many TRBJ1-1 TRBV5-1 TGCGCCAGCAGCTTGGGGGGGGAAGCTTTCTTT CASSLGGEAFF
. many TRBJ2-1 TRBV7-6 TGTGCCAGCAGCCTGGACACAGGGTCGAGCTCCTACAATGAGCAGTTCTTC CASSLDTGSSSYNEQFF
TRBD2 . TRBJ2-1 TRBV19 TGTGCCAGTAGTATAGATCTATGGGGTCTAGCGGGGTGGGATGAGCAGTTCTTC CASSIDLWGLAGWDEQFF
. few TRBJ2-1 TRBV7-6 TGTGCCAGCAGCTTTAACAGGGACGGCGAGCAGTTCTTC CASSFNRDGEQFF
. . TRBJ1-4 TRBV12-3/TRBV12-4 TGTGCCAGCAGTTTCGACGGGGAAAAACTGTTTTTT CASSFDGEKLFF
TRBD1 once TRBJ1-1 TRBV6-1 TGTGTCAGCAGCCAGGGGGGGCACACTGAAGCTTTCTTT CVSSQGGHTEAFF
. . TRBJ1-5 TRBV20-1 TGCAGCGCTAGAGAAATGACTTCGGGCAAACGAGGGCAGCCCCAGCATTTT CSAREMTSGKRGQPQHF
TRBD1 . TRBJ2-1 TRBV5-1 TGCGCCAGCAGCCCGGACAGGGGCCATGAGCAGTTCTTC CASSPDRGHEQFF
TRBD2 . TRBJ2-2 TRBV4-3 TGCGCCAGCAGCCAAGAGACTAGCGTAGGGGAGCTGTTTTTT CASSQETSVGELFF
TRBD1 few TRBJ2-5 TRBV29-1 TGCAGCGTTGAAGACCCCGCTGGACAGGGGGCTTCGGAGACCCAGTACTTC CSVEDPAGQGASETQYF
. many TRBJ2-2 TRBV7-2 TGTGCCAGCAGCTACTACCCCGGGGAGCTGTTTTTT CASSYYPGELFF
. many TRBJ2-2 TRBV5-5 TGTGCCAGCAGGACCGCGAACACCGGGGAGCTGTTTTTT CASRTANTGELFF
TRBD1 . TRBJ1-1 TRBV20-1 TGCAGTGCTAGCTCCGACAGGGTCGACACTGAAGCTTTCTTT CSASSDRVDTEAFF
. . TRBJ2-3 TRBV7-3 TGTGCCAGCAGCTTAACAGGGCCAGGAACAGATCCGCAGTATTTT CASSLTGPGTDPQYF
TRBD1 . TRBJ1-3 TRBV29-1 TGCAGCGTTGGGACAGGGGACATCTCTGGAAACACCATATATTTT CSVGTGDISGNTIYF
. few TRBJ1-2 TRBV12-3/TRBV12-4 TGTGCCAGCAGTTTAGACCCAGGCTATGGCTACACCTTC CASSLDPGYGYTF
TRBD1 . TRBJ2-5 TRBV20-1 TGCAGTGCCAGGACAGGGGGTAGAGAGACCCAGTGCTTC CSARTGGRETQCF
. . TRBJ2-3 TRBV9 TGTGCCAGCAGCGTACGAGGGTGGGGCACAGATACGCAGTATTTT CASSVRGWGTDTQYF